This T cell receptor (beta chain) was identified during a study of T cell responses to AZD1222 COVID-19 vaccine. CDR1 and CDR2 from the germline V gene are SGHRS and YFSETQ. The CDR3 is 14 residues long. V gave up 4 bases and J gave up 2 bases; unmatched junction bases: 1. Measured with immunoSEQ multiplex PCR; TCRdb has only the in-frame clones, and not every one. Of some 140,000 clones listed, about 88% were seen once; the top ten hold 2.5% to 4%. This receptor was identified in an adult in good health. The sequencing here drew on peripheral blood, taken on day 0 of AZD1222 vaccination. The chain joins TRBV5-1 to TRBJ1-1, with TRBD1 matching over 11 bases. CDR3 DNA: TGCGCCAGCAGCAGGACAGGGGGCAACACTGAAGCTTTCTTT. Protein sequence: CASSRTGGNTEAFF.